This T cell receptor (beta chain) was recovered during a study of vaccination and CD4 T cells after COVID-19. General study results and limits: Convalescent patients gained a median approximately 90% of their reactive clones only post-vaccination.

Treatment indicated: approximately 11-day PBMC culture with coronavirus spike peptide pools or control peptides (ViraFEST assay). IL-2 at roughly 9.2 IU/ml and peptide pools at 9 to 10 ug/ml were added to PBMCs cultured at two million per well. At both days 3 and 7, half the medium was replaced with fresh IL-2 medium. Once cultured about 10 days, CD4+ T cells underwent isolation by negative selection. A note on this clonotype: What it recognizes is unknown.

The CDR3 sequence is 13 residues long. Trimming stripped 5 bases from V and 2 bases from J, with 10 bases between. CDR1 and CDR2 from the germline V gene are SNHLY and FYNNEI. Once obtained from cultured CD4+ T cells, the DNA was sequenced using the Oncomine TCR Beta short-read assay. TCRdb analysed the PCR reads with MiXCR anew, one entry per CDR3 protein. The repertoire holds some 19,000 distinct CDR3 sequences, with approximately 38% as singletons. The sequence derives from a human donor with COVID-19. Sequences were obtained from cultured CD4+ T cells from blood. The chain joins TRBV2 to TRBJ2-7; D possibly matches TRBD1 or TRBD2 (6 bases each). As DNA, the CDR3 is TGTGCCAGCAGTAGGGGGGCCCCCTACGAGCAGTACTTC. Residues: CASSRGAPYEQYF.